These 6 T cell receptor beta chains came from one sample sequenced in a study of cytomegalovirus exposure and HLA in healthy donors. The PCR ran on 60 Vbeta and 13 Jbeta primers. Clones were sequenced by immunoSEQ multiplex PCR, and TCRdb holds only the in-frame ones, with some missing. This table holds under 200,000 clones, roughly four fifths found once. The sample taken for sequencing was PBMCs. The receptors here all came from a woman younger than 30 in good health and CMV-seronegative.

The chain links TRBV5-1 to TRBJ1-5, with TRBD1 as a possible D gene (5 bases). With 0 bases removed from V and 3 bases from J, the gap between germline ends came to 10 bases. Looked up from germline, CDR1 is SGHRS and CDR2 is YFSETQ. This CDR3 contains 15 residues. CDR3 sequence reads: CASSLGQKPNQPQHF. The CDR3 region has the DNA TGCGCCAGCAGCTTGGGACAGAAACCCAATCAGCCCCAGCATTTT. The full variable domain, completed using reference TRBV5-1 and TRBJ1-5, is KAGVTQTPRYLIKTRGQQVTLSCSPISGHRSVSWYQQTPGQGLQFLFEYFSETQRNKGNFPGRFSGRQFSNSRSEMNVSTLELGDSALYLCASSLGQKPNQPQHFGDGTRLSIL.

This rearrangement joins TRBV19 to TRBJ1-1; a weak D match, TRBD1 (5 bases). The CDR3 extends over 14 amino acids. In germline, CDR1 is LNHDA, CDR2 SQIVND (reference sequence). The V end was cut by 5 bases, the J end by 0 bases, with 10 bases between. DNA of the CDR3: TGTGCCAGTAGTTTCAGGGCTATGAACACTGAAGCTTTCTTT. Translation gives CASSFRAMNTEAFF.

The V and J genes are TRBV6-5 and TRBJ2-5; perhaps TRBD2 as D (5 bases). The assigned J gene may be wrong: the sequence end matches TRBJ2-7 better. This CDR3 contains 14 residues. Germline CDR1 is MNHEY and CDR2 is SVGAGI. The CDR3 reads CASSYSAESYEQYF. The CDR3 DNA sequence: TGTGCCAGCAGTTACTCAGCGGAATCCTACGAGCAGTACTTC.

The CDR3 DNA reads as TGCGCCAGCAGCCTCCGACAGGGGGCTGGCACCGGGGAGCTGTTTTTT. Translated, it gives CASSLRQGAGTGELFF. J is TRBJ2-2 and V is TRBV5-1; 10 bases are shared with TRBD1. Trimming took 4 bases from V and 4 from J; bases not matched to a gene: 7. The CDR3 spans 16 residues. Looked up from germline, CDR1 is SGHRS and CDR2 is YFSETQ.

The chain recombines TRBV5-1 with TRBJ1-4, with TRBD1 matching over 7 bases. The CDR3 consists of 17 residues. Unmatched junction bases numbered 5, after V lost 0 bases and J lost 0 bases. Germline lookup yields CDR1 SGHRS and CDR2 YFSETQ. CDR3 protein: CASSLEPTGTTNEKLFF. The CDR3 region has the DNA TGCGCCAGCAGCTTGGAACCGACAGGGACAACTAATGAAAAACTGTTTTTT. Full variable domain (remainder filled in from reference TRBV5-1 and TRBJ1-4): KAGVTQTPRYLIKTRGQQVTLSCSPISGHRSVSWYQQTPGQGLQFLFEYFSETQRNKGNFPGRFSGRQFSNSRSEMNVSTLELGDSALYLCASSLEPTGTTNEKLFFGSGTQLSVL.

The chain joins TRBV6-6 to TRBJ2-7, with D possibly matching TRBD2 (7 bases). Trimming shortened V by 6 bases and J by 0 bases, and 12 bases separated the two germline ends. Per germline, CDR1 MNHNY and CDR2 SVGAGI (reference sequence). The CDR3 spans 14 residues. The CDR3 DNA sequence: TGTGCCAGCAGCAACGGGGGGCCCTCCTACGAGCAGTACTTC. Translating it yields CASSNGGPSYEQYF.